The next 32 T cell receptor beta chains were all read from a single sample in a study of breast tumors, draining lymph nodes, adjacent tissues. TCRdb used MiXCR to reprocess the multiplex PCR reads, holding one entry per CDR3 protein. This sample has nearly 110,000 distinct CDR3 sequences, with less than 40% found just once. The lymph nodes were axillary draining lymph nodes from breast cancer patients. Sequenced material: axillary lymph node tissue. These receptors were taken from a female donor with breast cancer. Some clones in this sample may be carry-over from other donors' samples.

This clonotype was counted many times. The CDR3 is CATATTGTNYGYTF. In nucleotides, the CDR3 is TGTGCCACTGCAACGACAGGGACTAACTATGGCTACACCTTC. This chain joins TRBV6-2 or TRBV6-3 and TRBJ1-2, with 7 bases fitting TRBD1. Germline CDR1 MNHEY, CDR2 SVGEGT. Trimming removed 10 bases from V and 0 bases from J; junction bases left unmatched: 8. The CDR3 totals 14 residues.

The chain couples TRBV9 to TRBJ2-1; 8 bases map to TRBD1. V trimming: 1 base; J trimming: 9 bases; junction bases outside the gene matches: 6. Germline V CDR1 and CDR2: SGDLS, YYNGEE. The CDR3 has 14 residues. CDR3 sequence reads: CASSVQGATSEQFF. CDR3 nucleotide sequence: TGTGCCAGCAGCGTACAGGGGGCGACTAGTGAGCAGTTCTTC.

The table lists this clonotype with many counts. J is TRBJ1-2 and V is TRBV28; D is unclear. CDR1 MDHEN and CDR2 SYDVKM come from the germline V gene. The CDR3 spans 15 residues. Trimming took 6 bases from V and 1 from J, leaving 15 bases between them. CDR3 bases: TGTGCCAGCAGCTCAAGCGAGGGAGGTAACTATGGCTACACCTTC. Protein product: CASSSSEGGNYGYTF.

At least ten counts were recorded for this clonotype. V gene TRBV28 combines with J gene TRBJ1-2; tentatively, D is TRBD1 (6 bases). Trimming shortened V by 2 bases and J by 7 bases, and 11 bases separated the two germline ends. The CDR3 loop spans 13 amino acids. Germline V gene lookup returns CDR1 MDHEN and CDR2 SYDVKM. In DNA form, the CDR3 reads TGTGCCAGCAGTTTAACAGGGAAGTCTGGCTACACCTTC. Translation: CASSLTGKSGYTF.

This clonotype was observed many times. The chain combines TRBV5-6 with TRBJ2-2, with D perhaps TRBD2 (6 bases). The germline V gene has CDR1 SGHDT and CDR2 YYEEEE. The CDR3 runs to 13 residues. V was shortened by 0 bases and J by 7 bases, with 7 bases between the two germline ends. The CDR3 bases are TGTGCCAGCAGCTTGGGACTAGGCGGGGAGCTGTTTTTT. Its translation is CASSLGLGGELFF.

The chain links TRBV7-9 to TRBJ1-6, with a tentative D call TRBD1 (6 bases). Between the trimmed V and J ends, which lost 6 bases and 0 bases, there was a span of 15 bases. Germline V lookup: CDR1 SEHNR, CDR2 FQNEAQ (reference sequence). The CDR3 is 17 residues long. This chain's CDR3 is CASRSDRLSSYNSPLHF. For the CDR3, the DNA is TGTGCCAGCAGATCAGACAGGCTAAGCTCCTATAATTCACCCCTCCACTTT.

This clonotype was detected many times. The chain carries TRBV5-1 and TRBJ1-2, with a tentative D call TRBD1 (6 bases). The CDR3 contains 15 residues. The germline V gene has CDR1 SGHRS and CDR2 YFSETQ. Trimming took 4 bases from V and 4 from J, leaving 17 bases between them. The CDR3 spells CASSPQGSPSYGYTF. The CDR3 coding sequence is TGCGCCAGCAGCCCACAGGGTTCCCCTTCCTATGGCTACACCTTC.

As concerns this clonotype: One junction end disagrees with the germline gene, perhaps due to a read error. The chain recombines TRBV25-1 with TRBJ2-2; D unresolved. This CDR3 has 13 residues. The germline gives CDR1 MGHDK, CDR2 SYGVNS. The CDR3 is CANSEYHTGELFF. The DNA of the CDR3 is TGTGCCAACAGTGAATACCACACCGGGGAGCTGTTTTTT.

The V and J genes are TRBV7-9 and TRBJ2-2; D is perhaps TRBD2 (5 bases). The CDR3 extends over 14 amino acids. V lost 3 bases and J lost 7, with 12 bases in between. Looked up from germline, CDR1 is SEHNR and CDR2 is FQNEAQ (reference sequence). CDR3 sequence reads: CASSLGAASGELFF. In DNA form, the CDR3 reads TGTGCCAGCAGCTTGGGAGCGGCTAGCGGGGAGCTGTTTTTT. Supplemented by reference TRBV7-9 and TRBJ2-2, the full variable domain reads DTGVSQNPRHKITKRGQNVTFRCDPISEHNRLYWYRQTLGQGPEFLTYFQNEAQLEKSRLLSDRFSAERPKGSFSTLEIQRTEQGDSAMYLCASSLGAASGELFFGEGSRLTVL.

This clonotype was observed at least ten times. The V gene is TRBV11-2, the J gene TRBJ2-7; D remains unclear. The CDR3 has 13 amino acids. Between the trimmed V and J ends, which lost 5 bases and 2 bases, there was a span of 10 bases. Germline loops: CDR1 SGHAT, CDR2 FQNNGV. The CDR3 loop is CASSPWVAYEQYF. CDR3 bases: TGTGCCAGCAGCCCTTGGGTGGCCTACGAGCAGTACTTC. The full variable domain, in which reference TRBV11-2 and TRBJ2-7 provide the parts outside the CDR3, is EAGVAQSPRYKIIEKRQSVAFWCNPISGHATLYWYQQILGQGPKLLIQFQNNGVVDDSQLPKDRFSAERLKGVDSTLKIQPAKLEDSAVYLCASSPWVAYEQYFGPGTRLTVT.

The rearrangement joins TRBV11-3 to TRBJ2-5; TRBD2 matches at 14 bases. The germline V gene has CDR1 SGHNT and CDR2 YENEEA. The CDR3 is 17 residues long. V gave up 1 base and J gave up 5 bases; unmatched junction bases: 6. The chain's CDR3 is CASSLGGTSGSDETQYF. The CDR3 DNA is TGTGCCAGCAGCTTAGGGGGGACTAGCGGGAGTGATGAGACCCAGTACTTC.

This clonotype was seen repeatedly, ten times or more. The chain links TRBV19 to TRBJ2-3; D unclear. CDR1 LNHDA and CDR2 SQIVND come from the germline V gene (reference sequence). V lost 4 bases and J 0 bases, leaving 8 bases between the germline ends. This CDR3 spans 14 amino acids. CDR3 nucleotides: TGTGCCAGTAGTAATCTGGGCAGCACAGATACGCAGTATTTT. Its translation is CASSNLGSTDTQYF.

This clonotype has ten or more counts. V is TRBV11-2 and J is TRBJ1-4, with unresolved D. The CDR3 runs to 15 residues. Trimming left V 3 bases short and J 4 bases short, with 12 bases between. CDR1 is SGHAT, CDR2 FQNNGV, per germline. CDR3 residues: CASSFVRGFNEKLFF. The CDR3 DNA is TGTGCCAGCAGCTTCGTCCGGGGTTTTAATGAAAAACTGTTTTTT.

This clonotype was seen at least ten times. The chain is built from TRBV12-5 and TRBJ2-1; 11 bases are a match to TRBD1. The trim removed 3 bases at V and 7 bases at J, leaving 11 bases unmatched. The CDR3 has 17 residues. CDR1 is LGHNT and CDR2 is FRNRAP in the germline V gene. The CDR3 spells CASGFSHRDRGWNEQFF. CDR3 in DNA: TGTGCTAGTGGTTTCTCCCACCGGGACAGGGGGTGGAATGAGCAGTTCTTC. Complete variable domain (other parts from reference TRBV12-5 and TRBJ2-1): DARVTQTPRHKVTEMGQEVTMRCQPILGHNTVFWYRQTMMQGLELLAYFRNRAPLDDSGMPKDRFSAEMPDATLATLKIQPSEPRDSAVYFCASGFSHRDRGWNEQFFGPGTRLTVL.

This clonotype was observed many times. The chain uses TRBV30 and TRBJ2-3; D may be TRBD1 or TRBD2 (6 bases each). The V gene lost 3 bases and the J gene lost 6 bases, with 16 bases spanning the gap. CDR3 length: 14 residues. Germline CDR1 and CDR2: GTSNPN and SVGIG (reference sequence). CDR3 sequence: CAWSLGRGADTQYF. CDR3 coding DNA: TGTGCCTGGAGCTTAGGTAGGGGGGCCGATACGCAGTATTTT.

To note about this clonotype: An end of the junction differs from the germline gene, which may be a read error. The chain has TRBV14 and TRBJ1-2, with no clear D. Germline CDR1 reads SGHDN; CDR2 reads FVKESK. The CDR3 contains 15 residues. This CDR3 reads CASSQDSTVNYGSTF. The DNA of the CDR3 is TGTGCCAGCAGCCAAGATTCAACAGTTAACTATGGCTCCACCTTC.

About this clonotype: One junction end disagrees with the germline gene, perhaps due to a read error. The chain joins TRBV7-2 to TRBJ2-3; D is possibly TRBD2 (6 bases). The germline CDR1 and CDR2 sequences are SGHTA and FQGNSA. The CDR3 sequence is 16 residues long. In nucleotides, the CDR3 is TGTGCCAGCAGCTTAGGTGCATACACTAGCACAGGTACGCAGTATTTT. Translated: CASSLGAYTSTGTQYF.

In its sample, this clonotype was seen many times. The rearrangement joins TRBV18 to TRBJ1-3; D is unresolved. CDR1 KGHSH and CDR2 LQKENI come from the germline V gene. The CDR3 is made up of 16 amino acids. V was cut by 0 bases and J by 0 bases, with 9 bases left in between. For the CDR3, the DNA is TGTGCCAGCTCACCACCCCGGGTCTACTCTGGAAACACCATATATTTT. This gives the protein CASSPPRVYSGNTIYF.

This clonotype was detected many times. The chain couples TRBV3-1 to TRBJ2-1; D gene unclear. The germline V gene has CDR1 LGHDT and CDR2 YNNKEL (reference sequence). V gave up 0 bases and J gave up 9 bases, with 12 bases separating them. This CDR3 contains 14 residues. This CDR3 reads CASSQDPPRGEQFF. The CDR3, as DNA: TGTGCCAGCAGCCAAGATCCCCCCCGCGGTGAGCAGTTCTTC.

In the case of this clonotype: No conserved phenylalanine or tryptophan ends this CDR3, so it is likely a read error. The V and J genes are TRBV6-6 and TRBJ1-2; 7 nucleotides agree with TRBD1. Germline V gene lookup returns CDR1 MNHNY and CDR2 SVGAGI (reference sequence). The V gene end was trimmed by 5 bases and the J gene end by 7 bases; junction bases not matched to a gene: 10. The CDR3 length is 14 residues. In nucleotides, the CDR3 is TGTGCCAGCAGTCTCCAGACAGGGAGCGGTGGCTACACCCTC. As protein: CASSLQTGSGGYTL.

As for this clonotype: With a much larger clone just one base away, this may be a read error. This chain uses TRBV11-2 with TRBJ1-1; D remains unclear. The germline V gene has CDR1 SGHAT and CDR2 FQNNGV. The CDR3 has 14 amino acids. The CDR3: CASSQTEGNTEACF. The CDR3 region has the DNA TGTGCCAGCAGCCAGACCGAAGGGAACACTGAAGCTTGCTTT. Full variable domain (rest looked up from reference TRBV11-2 and TRBJ1-1): EAGVAQSPRYKIIEKRQSVAFWCNPISGHATLYWYQQILGQGPKLLIQFQNNGVVDDSQLPKDRFSAERLKGVDSTLKIQPAKLEDSAVYLCASSQTEGNTEACFGQGTRLTVV.

This clonotype was observed many times. The rearrangement joins TRBV5-4 to TRBJ2-3, with a weak D call TRBD2 (7 bases). Trimming took off 4 bases at V and 8 bases at J, with 26 bases between the two ends. The CDR3 runs to 17 residues. The germline V gene encodes CDR1 SGHNT and CDR2 YYREEE (reference sequence). CDR3 nucleotide sequence: TGTGCCAGCAGCACGCAGCGCGGGGGCCTGCGGTGGGGTACGCAGTATTTT. Amino acid sequence: CASSTQRGGLRWGTQYF.

There are many counts of this clonotype. This chain links TRBV6-6 with TRBJ2-5; 7 bases are shared with TRBD2. This CDR3 spans 15 amino acids. The V segment lost 6 bases and the J segment 5 bases; nucleotides outside the gene matches: 12. CDR1 is MNHNY and CDR2 is SVGAGI in the germline V gene (reference sequence). CDR3 DNA: TGTGCCAGCAGCCGCCGCGAGCGGGGAGGGGAGACCCAGTACTTC. Translating it yields CASSRRERGGETQYF.

This clonotype was seen repeatedly, ten times or more. A much more abundant neighbour one base away suggests this may be a read error. The chain employs TRBV20-1 and TRBJ2-7, with 7 bases lining up with TRBD2. This CDR3 has 14 amino acids. CDR1 is DFQATT and CDR2 is SNEGSKA in the germline V gene (reference sequence). The CDR3 DNA reads TGCAGTGCTAGACCCCTAGCGGACTCCTCCGAGCAGTACTTC. It codes for CSARPLADSSEQYF.

This rearrangement joins TRBV6-1 to TRBJ2-6; no clear D gene. CDR1 is MNHNS and CDR2 is SASEGT in the germline V gene. The CDR3 has 17 amino acids. Trimming removed 5 bases from V and 0 bases from J, with 14 bases in between. For the CDR3, the DNA is TGTGCCAGCAGTCCGGGTCCGTCCAGCTCTGGGGCCAACGTCCTGACTTTC. It encodes CASSPGPSSSGANVLTF.

This clonotype was counted between two and nine times. V is TRBV2 and J is TRBJ1-1; D uncertain. From germline, CDR1 is SNHLY and CDR2 FYNNEI. CDR3 length: 14 residues. V was cut by 8 bases and J by 1 base, with 14 bases left in between. CDR3: CASFRISSNTEAFF. CDR3 DNA sequence: TGTGCCAGCTTTCGTATTTCATCGAACACTGAAGCTTTCTTT.

This clonotype was seen ten or more times. V usage is TRBV5-1 and J usage is TRBJ2-3; either TRBD1 or TRBD2 may supply D (6 bases each). V was cut by 0 bases and J by 5 bases, with 16 bases left in between. The CDR3 loop spans 16 amino acids. The germline V gene has CDR1 SGHRS and CDR2 YFSETQ. Here the CDR3 reads CASSLAPGAWIDTQYF. In DNA, the CDR3 is TGCGCCAGCAGCTTGGCACCGGGGGCATGGATAGATACGCAGTATTTT.

This clonotype was counted at least ten times. A much larger clone is a single base away; this may be a read error. The chain combines TRBV20-1 with TRBJ2-5; D ambiguous. Looked up from germline, CDR1 is DFQATT and CDR2 is SNEGSKA (reference sequence). There are 12 residues in the CDR3. The CDR3: CSALKLRETPYF. CDR3 sequence (DNA): TGCAGTGCCTTGAAACTCAGAGAGACCCCGTACTTC.

This clonotype was seen ten or more times. This could be a read error, since a much larger clone is one nucleotide away. The gene calls are TRBV20-1 and TRBJ2-6; no clear D gene. The CDR3 covers 14 residues. From germline, CDR1 is DFQATT and CDR2 SNEGSKA (reference sequence). In nucleotides, the CDR3 is TGCAGTGCTAGTCACTTACTTTGGGCCACCGTCCTGACTTTC. Its translation is CSASHLLWATVLTF.

This clonotype was observed at least ten times. The J gene is TRBJ2-3, the V gene TRBV3-1; D ambiguous. Germline CDR1 LGHDT, CDR2 YNNKEL (reference sequence). Trimming removed 1 base at V and 5 bases at J, with 13 bases between. The CDR3 extends over 15 amino acids. For the CDR3, the DNA is TGTGCCAGCAGCCAAGTTTGGGGTTTAGGAGATACGCAGTATTTT. Its protein is CASSQVWGLGDTQYF.

This clonotype was seen only a few times. The chain is built from TRBV4-1 and TRBJ1-1, with 9 bases fitting TRBD1. Germline values: CDR1 MGHRA, CDR2 YSYEKL. This CDR3 is 16 amino acids long. Trimming took 1 base from V and 5 from J; bases not matched to a gene: 8. Written as DNA, the CDR3 is TGCGCCAGCAGCCAAGTGGAAGGGACAGGGAATACTGAAGCTTTCTTT. It is translated as CASSQVEGTGNTEAFF.

To note about this clonotype: A much larger clone is a single base away; this may be a read error. The V call is TRBV6-5, the J call TRBJ1-5, with unresolved D. This CDR3 is built from 17 residues. CDR1 is MNHEY, CDR2 SVGAGI, per germline. The ends were cut back, 5 bases at V and 2 bases at J, with 19 bases in the middle. The CDR3 coding sequence is TGTGCCAGCAGTGCCCTGGGCAGGAGAGGTGGCAATCAGCCCCAGCATTTT. It yields the protein CASSALGRRGGNQPQHF.